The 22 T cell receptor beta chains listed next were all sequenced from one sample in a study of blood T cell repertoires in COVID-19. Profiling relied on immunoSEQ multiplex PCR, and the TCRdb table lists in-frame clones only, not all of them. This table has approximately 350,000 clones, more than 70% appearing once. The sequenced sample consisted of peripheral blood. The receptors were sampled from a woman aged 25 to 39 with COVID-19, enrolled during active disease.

The CDR3: CATSDLSSGGTEQFF. The CDR3 bases are TGTGCCACCAGTGATTTGTCTAGCGGGGGAACTGAGCAGTTCTTC. This rearrangement joins TRBV24-1 to TRBJ2-1; 10 bases fit TRBD2. This CDR3 has 15 residues. CDR1 and CDR2 (germline): KGHDR, SFDVKD. V dropped 0 bases and J dropped 9; count of bases not matched to a gene: 4.

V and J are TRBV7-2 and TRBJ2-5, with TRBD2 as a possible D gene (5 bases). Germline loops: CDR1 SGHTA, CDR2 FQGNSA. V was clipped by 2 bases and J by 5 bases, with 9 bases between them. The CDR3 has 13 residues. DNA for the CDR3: TGTGCCAGCAGCTTACTTACTAGGGAGACCCAGTACTTC. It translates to CASSLLTRETQYF.

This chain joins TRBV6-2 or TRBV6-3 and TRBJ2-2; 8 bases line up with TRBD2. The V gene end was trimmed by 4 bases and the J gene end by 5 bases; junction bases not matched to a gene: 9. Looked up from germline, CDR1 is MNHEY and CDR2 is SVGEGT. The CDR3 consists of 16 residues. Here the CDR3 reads CASSSRTSRNTGELFF. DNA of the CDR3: TGTGCCAGCAGTTCCCGGACTAGCCGTAATACCGGGGAGCTGTTTTTT.

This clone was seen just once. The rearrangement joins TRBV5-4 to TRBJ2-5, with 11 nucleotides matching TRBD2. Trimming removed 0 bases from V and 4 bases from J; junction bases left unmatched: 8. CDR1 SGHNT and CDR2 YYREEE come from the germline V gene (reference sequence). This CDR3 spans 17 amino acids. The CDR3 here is CASSLEVAGGRRETQYF. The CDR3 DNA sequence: TGTGCCAGCAGCTTGGAGGTAGCGGGGGGGCGGAGAGAGACCCAGTACTTC. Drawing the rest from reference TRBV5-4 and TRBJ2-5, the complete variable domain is ETGVTQSPTHLIKTRGQQVTLRCSSQSGHNTVSWYQQALGQGPQFIFQYYREEENGRGNFPPRFSGLQFPNYSSELNVNALELDDSALYLCASSLEVAGGRRETQYFGPGTRLLVL.

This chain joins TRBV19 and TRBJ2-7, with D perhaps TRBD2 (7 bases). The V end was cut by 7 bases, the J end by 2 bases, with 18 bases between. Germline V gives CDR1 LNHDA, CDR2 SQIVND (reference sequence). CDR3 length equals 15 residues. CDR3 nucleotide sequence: TGTGCCAGTAAATCCGGCGGGGGCCCCACCTACGAGCAGTACTTC. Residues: CASKSGGGPTYEQYF.

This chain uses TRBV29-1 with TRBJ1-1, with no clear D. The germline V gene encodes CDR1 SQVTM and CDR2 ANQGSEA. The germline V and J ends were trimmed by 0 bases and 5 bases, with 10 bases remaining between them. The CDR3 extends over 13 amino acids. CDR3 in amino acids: CSVEEFRDTEAFF. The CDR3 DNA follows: TGCAGCGTTGAAGAGTTTCGGGATACTGAAGCTTTCTTT. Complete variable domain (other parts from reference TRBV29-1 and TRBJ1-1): SAVISQKPSRDICQRGTSLTIQCQVDSQVTMMFWYRQQPGQSLTLIATANQGSEATYESGFVIDKFPISRPNLTFSTLTVSNMSPEDSSIYLCSVEEFRDTEAFFGQGTRLTVV.

The CDR3 region is CATPGRDGGLSGELFF. The CDR3 bases are TGTGCCACTCCCGGCCGGGACGGGGGTCTGTCCGGGGAGCTGTTTTTT. The chain employs TRBV25-1 and TRBJ2-2; tentative D call: TRBD2 (6 bases). This CDR3 contains 16 residues. Trimming pared 10 bases from V and 6 bases from J, leaving 24 bases between. The V gene's germline CDR1 is MGHDK and CDR2 SYGVNS. Full variable domain (missing parts from reference TRBV25-1 and TRBJ2-2): EADIYQTPRYLVIGTGKKITLECSQTMGHDKMYWYQQDPGMELHLIHYSYGVNSTEKGDLSSESTVSRIRTEHFPLTLESARPSHTSQYLCATPGRDGGLSGELFFGEGSRLTVL.

This chain's CDR3 is CASSQDRGPAMNTEAFF. The CDR3 DNA reads as TGTGCCAGCAGCCAAGATAGGGGCCCAGCTATGAACACTGAAGCTTTCTTT. This chain joins TRBV14 and TRBJ1-1; perhaps TRBD1 as D (5 bases). V dropped 0 bases and J dropped 0 bases, with 14 bases sitting between them. CDR1 is SGHDN and CDR2 is FVKESK in the germline V gene. This CDR3 contains 17 residues.

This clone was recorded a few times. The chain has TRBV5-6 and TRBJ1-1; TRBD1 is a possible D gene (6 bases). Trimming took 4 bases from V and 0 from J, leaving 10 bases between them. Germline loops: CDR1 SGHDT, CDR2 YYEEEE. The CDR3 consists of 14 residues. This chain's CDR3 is CASSQGQLNTEAFF. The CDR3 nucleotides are TGTGCCAGCAGCCAAGGACAGTTGAACACTGAAGCTTTCTTT.

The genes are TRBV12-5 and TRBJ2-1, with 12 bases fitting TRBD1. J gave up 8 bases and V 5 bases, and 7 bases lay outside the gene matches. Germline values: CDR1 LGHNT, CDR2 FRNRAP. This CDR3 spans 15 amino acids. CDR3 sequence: CASGPGQGAQDEQFF. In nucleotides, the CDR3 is TGTGCTAGTGGTCCGGGACAGGGGGCGCAGGATGAGCAGTTCTTC.

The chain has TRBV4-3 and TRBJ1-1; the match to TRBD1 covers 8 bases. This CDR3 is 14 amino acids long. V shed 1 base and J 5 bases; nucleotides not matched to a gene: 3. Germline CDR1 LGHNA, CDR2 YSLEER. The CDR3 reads CASSQVQGGTEAFF. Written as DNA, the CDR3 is TGCGCCAGCAGCCAAGTACAGGGGGGGACTGAAGCTTTCTTT.

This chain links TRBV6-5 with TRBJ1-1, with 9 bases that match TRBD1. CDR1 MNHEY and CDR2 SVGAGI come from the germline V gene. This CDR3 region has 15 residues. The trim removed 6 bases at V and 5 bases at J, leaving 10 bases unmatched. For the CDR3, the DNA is TGTGCCAGCAGAGAGACAGGGGGGAGGAGAACTGAAGCTTTCTTT. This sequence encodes CASRETGGRRTEAFF.

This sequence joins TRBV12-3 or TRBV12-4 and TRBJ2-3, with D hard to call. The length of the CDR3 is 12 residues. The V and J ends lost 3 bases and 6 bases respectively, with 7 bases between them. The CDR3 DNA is TGTGCCAGCAGTTTCGTGAGGGATACGCAGTATTTT. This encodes CASSFVRDTQYF.

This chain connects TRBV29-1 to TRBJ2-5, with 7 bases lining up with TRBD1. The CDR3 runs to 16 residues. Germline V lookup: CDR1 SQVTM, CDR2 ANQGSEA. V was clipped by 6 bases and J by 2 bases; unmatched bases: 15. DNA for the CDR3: TGCAGCGTATTGCTCCGGGACAGACCACCACAAGAGACCCAGTACTTC. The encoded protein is CSVLLRDRPPQETQYF.

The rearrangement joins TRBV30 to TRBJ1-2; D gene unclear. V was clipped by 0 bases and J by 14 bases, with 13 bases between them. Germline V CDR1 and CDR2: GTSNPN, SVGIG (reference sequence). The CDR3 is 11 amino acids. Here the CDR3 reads CAWSVGGRTTF. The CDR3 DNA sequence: TGTGCCTGGAGTGTAGGCGGCCGCACAACCTTC.

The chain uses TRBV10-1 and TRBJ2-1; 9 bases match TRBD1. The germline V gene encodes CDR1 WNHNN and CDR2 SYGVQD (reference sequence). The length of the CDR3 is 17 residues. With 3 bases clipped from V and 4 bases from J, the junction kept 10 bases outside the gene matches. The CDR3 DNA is TGCGCCAGCAGTGAAGCGACCGGGACAGGGCCTTACAATGAGCAGTTCTTC. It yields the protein CASSEATGTGPYNEQFF.

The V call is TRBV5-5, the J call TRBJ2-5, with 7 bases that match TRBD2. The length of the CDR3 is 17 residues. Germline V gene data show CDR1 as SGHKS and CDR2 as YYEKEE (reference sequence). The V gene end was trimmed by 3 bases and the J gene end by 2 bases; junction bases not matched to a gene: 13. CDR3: CASSSLPTSVRQETQYF. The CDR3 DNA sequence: TGTGCCAGCAGCTCCCTTCCTACTAGCGTCAGGCAAGAGACCCAGTACTTC.

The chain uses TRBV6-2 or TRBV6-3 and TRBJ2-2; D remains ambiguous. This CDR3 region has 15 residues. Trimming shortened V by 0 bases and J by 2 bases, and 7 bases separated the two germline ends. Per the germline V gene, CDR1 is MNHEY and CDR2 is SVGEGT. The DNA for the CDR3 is TGTGCCAGCAGTTACTCGTCCCGTAACACCGGGGAGCTGTTTTTT. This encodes CASSYSSRNTGELFF.

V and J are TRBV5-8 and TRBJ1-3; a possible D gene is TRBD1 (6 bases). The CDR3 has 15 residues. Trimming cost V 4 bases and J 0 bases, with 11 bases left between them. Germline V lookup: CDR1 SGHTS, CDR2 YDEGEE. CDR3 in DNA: TGTGCCAGCAGCAAGGGGGAATACTCTGGAAACACCATATATTTT. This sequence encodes CASSKGEYSGNTIYF.

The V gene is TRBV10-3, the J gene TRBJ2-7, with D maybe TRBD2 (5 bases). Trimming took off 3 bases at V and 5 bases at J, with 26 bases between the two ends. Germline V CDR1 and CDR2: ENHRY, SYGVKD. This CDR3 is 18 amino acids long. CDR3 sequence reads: CAISDLSYITRPVDEQYF. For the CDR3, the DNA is TGTGCCATCAGTGACCTATCTTATATTACTAGGCCCGTCGACGAGCAGTACTTC.

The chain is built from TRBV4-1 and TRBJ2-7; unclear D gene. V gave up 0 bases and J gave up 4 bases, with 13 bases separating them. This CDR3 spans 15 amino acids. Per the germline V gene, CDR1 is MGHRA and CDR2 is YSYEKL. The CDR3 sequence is CASSQEQQTDYEQYF. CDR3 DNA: TGCGCCAGCAGCCAAGAACAGCAAACGGATTACGAGCAGTACTTC.

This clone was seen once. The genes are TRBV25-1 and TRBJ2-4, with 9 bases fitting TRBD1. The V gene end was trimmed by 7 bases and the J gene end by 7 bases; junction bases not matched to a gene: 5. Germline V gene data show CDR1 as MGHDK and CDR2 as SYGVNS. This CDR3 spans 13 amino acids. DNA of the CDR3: TGTGCCAGCACAAGGACAGGGGAGAACATTCAGTACTTC. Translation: CASTRTGENIQYF.